The 14 T cell receptor beta chains given below trace back to one sample, sequenced in a study of CXCR3-negative and CXCR3-positive naive CD8 T cells (dated by TCRdb to about 2019). The sequencer was a NextSeq 550. The Human TCR Profiling Kit (MiLaboratory) was used to prepare UMI-labeled 5' RACE TRB cDNA libraries. Through TCRdb reprocessing, the reads give one entry per CDR3 protein sequence; DNA is omitted. This sample's table has entries for 6,500 to 7,000 distinct CDR3 sequences. The ten largest clones take up under 1.2% of the sample. The specimen was naive CXCR3- CD8+ T cells from blood. The cell subset or site label, as the study defines it: CD45RO-CCR7+CD27+CD95- naive CD8+ T cells lacking CXCR3 (TNR3-). The source of these receptors is a human donor in good health. Some clones in this sample may be carry-over from other donors' samples.

This chain joins TRBV20-1 and TRBJ2-7; TCRdb selects TRBD1, and the lack of DNA leaves this call unchecked. Germline-derived CDR1 and CDR2 are DFQATT and SNEGSKA (reference sequence). This CDR3 is 14 amino acids long. The CDR3 sequence is CSARDPDRTYEQYF.

This clonotype shows up as medium-sized by frequency. This chain uses TRBV12-3 or TRBV12-4 with TRBJ2-7; TCRdb indicates TRBD2, and absent DNA this call remains unverified. The CDR3 has 14 amino acids. This CDR3 reads CASSPSGGLYEQYF.

Frequency places this clonotype as medium-sized. This rearrangement joins TRBV3-1 to TRBJ2-7; TCRdb's D call of TRBD2 is untestable without DNA. In germline, CDR1 is LGHDT, CDR2 YNNKEL (reference sequence). This CDR3 is 13 amino acids long. This chain's CDR3 is CASSSGTSYEQYF.

This clonotype is classed as medium-sized (0.01 to 0.1%) by frequency. This chain connects TRBV20-1 to TRBJ1-2; the D call from TCRdb, TRBD1, cannot be confirmed without DNA. The CDR3 is 13 amino acids. Germline values: CDR1 DFQATT, CDR2 SNEGSKA (reference sequence). The CDR3: CSALAGTAYGYTF.

The gene calls are TRBV6-5 and TRBJ2-7; checking the TCRdb D call of TRBD1 is not possible without DNA. This CDR3 comprises 12 residues. Germline CDR1 is MNHEY and CDR2 is SVGAGI. CDR3 sequence reads: CASSYNPVAQYF.

The chain has TRBV29-1 and TRBJ2-3; no DNA is available, so the TRBD1 call from TCRdb remains unchecked. From germline, CDR1 is SQVTM and CDR2 ANQGSEA. CDR3 size: 13 residues. CDR3: CSVRGGVSDTQYF.

J is TRBJ2-1 and V is TRBV11-2; there is no DNA to check the TCRdb D call of TRBD1. The CDR3 totals 17 residues. Looked up from germline, CDR1 is SGHAT and CDR2 is FQNNGV. CDR3 residues: CASSLAWTGATFNEQFF.

The genes are TRBV3-1 and TRBJ2-5; TCRdb designates TRBD1, a call that cannot be tested without DNA. Per the germline V gene, CDR1 is LGHDT and CDR2 is YNNKEL (reference sequence). CDR3 length equals 16 residues. The CDR3 loop is CASSQEGEGDEETQYF.

According to its frequency, this clonotype is medium-sized (0.01 to 0.1%). The V gene is TRBV2, the J gene TRBJ1-2. Germline-derived CDR1 and CDR2 are SNHLY and FYNNEI. The CDR3 sequence is 13 residues long. The CDR3 loop reads CASFGTGLYGYTF.

This clonotype shows up as medium-sized by frequency. V usage is TRBV7-8 and J usage is TRBJ2-1; absent DNA, TCRdb's TRBD2 call cannot be checked. CDR1 and CDR2 from the germline V gene are SGHVS and FQNEAQ. The CDR3 consists of 17 residues. CDR3 region: CASSGRTSGRAYNEQFF.

The chain joins TRBV9 to TRBJ1-1; TCRdb gives TRBD1 as the D gene, but with no DNA this cannot be confirmed. The germline V gene encodes CDR1 SGDLS and CDR2 YYNGEE. This CDR3 contains 14 residues. The CDR3 reads CASSVAGGPIEAFF.

The J gene is TRBJ2-7, the V gene TRBV7-6; TCRdb selects TRBD1, and the lack of DNA leaves this call unchecked. This CDR3 region has 14 residues. CDR1 and CDR2 from the germline V gene are SGHVS and FNYEAQ. CDR3 protein: CASSHRDRVHEQYF.

This clonotype counts as medium-sized by frequency. The chain recombines TRBV29-1 with TRBJ2-7. The germline V gene encodes CDR1 SQVTM and CDR2 ANQGSEA. The CDR3 totals 15 residues. The CDR3 protein is CSVVGKLGSDYEQYF.

This clonotype shows up as medium-sized by frequency. V and J are TRBV4-3 and TRBJ2-1; TCRdb selects TRBD1, and the lack of DNA leaves this call unchecked. Germline lookup yields CDR1 LGHNA and CDR2 YSLEER. The CDR3 covers 16 residues. This CDR3 reads CASSQESYGGYNEQFF.